This T cell receptor beta chain was captured in a study of blood T cell repertoires in COVID-19. Study summary: The study drew acute and convalescent COVID-19 samples from the United States, Italy and Spain. T cells, B-cell-depleted T cells, or PBMCs supplied cDNA or gDNA.

Libraries were prepared by immunoSEQ multiplex PCR; TCRdb keeps only in-frame clonotypes and omits some of them. This table has around 36,000 clones, 80% to 90% appearing once. With 3 bases clipped from V and 3 bases from J, the junction kept 6 bases outside the gene matches. Germline CDR1 MNHNS, CDR2 SASEGT. The CDR3 has 15 amino acids. This sequence joins TRBV6-1 and TRBJ1-2, with 8 positions matching TRBD1. The sample taken for sequencing was peripheral blood. This TCR came from a man aged 45-65 years with acute or convalescent COVID-19. The CDR3 loop is CASSDLPGGHYGYTF. The CDR3 DNA is TGTGCCAGCAGTGATTTACCAGGGGGCCACTATGGCTACACCTTC.